Below are 14 T cell receptor beta chains sequenced from a single sample in a study of blood T cell repertoires in COVID-19. Only in-frame clones appear in the TCRdb table, and some are missing; sequencing was by immunoSEQ multiplex PCR. The sample holds approximately 210,000 clones, around 80% seen once. The sequencing input was PBMCs or T cells enriched from blood (not recorded which). Receptors originate from a young man with acute COVID-19.

As concerns this clone: Other nucleotide sequences from this sample produce the same CDR3. The chain links TRBV11-2 to TRBJ1-5; a possible D gene is TRBD1 (5 bases). This CDR3 has 13 amino acids. The germline gives CDR1 SGHAT, CDR2 FQNNGV. V was shortened by 1 base and J by 5 bases, with 6 bases between the two germline ends. The CDR3 loop is CASSLGGDQPQHF. The CDR3, as DNA: TGTGCCAGCAGCTTAGGGGGGGATCAGCCCCAGCATTTT. Variable domain in full (rest from reference TRBV11-2 and TRBJ1-5): EAGVAQSPRYKIIEKRQSVAFWCNPISGHATLYWYQQILGQGPKLLIQFQNNGVVDDSQLPKDRFSAERLKGVDSTLKIQPAKLEDSAVYLCASSLGGDQPQHFGDGTRLSIL.

Here the CDR3 DNA reads TGTGCCAGTAGAATTACTTTTGGACACAGGGACGGCTCTGGAAACACCATATATTTT. Its translation: CASRITFGHRDGSGNTIYF. The chain uses TRBV19 and TRBJ1-3; a weak D match, TRBD1 (6 bases). This CDR3 is built from 19 residues. Germline loops: CDR1 LNHDA, CDR2 SQIVND (reference sequence). Trimming cost V 6 bases and J 0 bases, with 24 bases left between them.

This clone appeared many times. The V and J genes are TRBV14 and TRBJ2-7; 7 positions match TRBD1. The CDR3 contains 15 residues. With V trimmed by 4 bases and J by 0 bases, 6 bases remained unmatched. Germline V gene data show CDR1 as SGHDN and CDR2 as FVKESK. Written as DNA, the CDR3 is TGTGCCAGCAGCCTACGACAGGGCGTCTCCTACGAGCAGTACTTC. This codes for CASSLRQGVSYEQYF.

V and J are TRBV5-1 and TRBJ2-1; D perhaps matches TRBD1 (5 bases). The CDR3 consists of 12 residues. The germline gives CDR1 SGHRS, CDR2 YFSETQ. V gave up 0 bases and J gave up 9 bases, with 7 bases separating them. The CDR3 nucleotides are TGCGCCAGCAGCTTGGGCCAGGGTGAGCAGTTCTTC. Its protein product is CASSLGQGEQFF.

The chain couples TRBV4-2 to TRBJ2-2; 8 bases match TRBD2. The CDR3 extends over 14 amino acids. From germline, CDR1 is LGHNA and CDR2 YNFKEQ. J gave up 6 bases and V 1 base, and 1 base lay outside the gene matches. The CDR3 sequence: CASSQGRGAGELFF. The CDR3 bases are TGTGCCAGCAGCCAAGGGCGGGGGGCCGGGGAGCTGTTTTTT.

J is TRBJ1-1 and V is TRBV27; 8 nucleotides agree with TRBD1. Germline V gives CDR1 MNHEY, CDR2 SMNVEV (reference sequence). The ends lost 1 base at V and 0 bases at J; junction bases unmatched: 7. The CDR3 loop spans 17 amino acids. The CDR3 reads CASSLFSGGYMNTEAFF. CDR3 coding DNA: TGTGCCAGCAGTTTATTCTCAGGGGGCTACATGAACACTGAAGCTTTCTTT.

This clone was observed a single time. Other DNA sequences in this specimen translate into the identical CDR3. The rearrangement uses TRBV19 and TRBJ2-5, with a weak D call TRBD1 (5 bases). Germline CDR1 is LNHDA and CDR2 is SQIVND (reference sequence). This CDR3 comprises 13 residues. V was clipped by 3 bases and J by 1 base, with 6 bases between them. CDR3 in amino acids: CASSITGQETQYF. The CDR3 bases are TGTGCCAGTAGTATTACAGGCCAAGAGACCCAGTACTTC.

The rearrangement uses TRBV3-1 (or the pseudogene TRBV3-2) and TRBJ2-1; 10 nucleotides match TRBD2. This CDR3 has 16 amino acids. Germline V gene lookup returns CDR1 LGHDT and CDR2 YNNKEL (reference sequence). The V and J ends lost 4 bases and 10 bases, in that order; junction bases with no gene match: 13. CDR3 loop: CASSPVPGLAVDEQFF. The CDR3 DNA follows: TGTGCCAGCAGCCCCGTCCCAGGACTAGCGGTGGACGAGCAGTTCTTC.

J is TRBJ2-7 and V is TRBV5-1; 7 bases line up with TRBD2. V shed 4 bases and J 3 bases; nucleotides not matched to a gene: 10. The CDR3 has 15 amino acids. Per the germline V gene, CDR1 is SGHRS and CDR2 is YFSETQ. CDR3 coding DNA: TGCGCCAGCAGCCTTACCGACGGGGGGATCTACGAGCAGTACTTC. Residues: CASSLTDGGIYEQYF.

This rearrangement joins TRBV3-1 (or the pseudogene TRBV3-2) to TRBJ1-5; D perhaps matches TRBD1 (6 bases). Germline V lookup: CDR1 LGHDT, CDR2 YNNKEL (reference sequence). The CDR3 is made up of 14 amino acids. The V and J ends lost 8 bases and 0 bases respectively, with 11 bases between them. CDR3 sequence: CASGDNYSNQPQHF. DNA of the CDR3: TGTGCCAGCGGGGACAATTATAGCAATCAGCCCCAGCATTTT.

In its sample, this clone was seen many times. The rearrangement joins TRBV5-1 to TRBJ2-7; 10 bases are shared with TRBD2. Germline V gene sequence: CDR1 SGHRS, CDR2 YFSETQ. The CDR3 contains 16 residues. Unmatched junction bases numbered 9, after V lost 1 base and J lost 5 bases. Here the CDR3 DNA reads TGCGCCAGCAGCTTGCTGACCAGCGGGGGGGCCGACGAGCAGTACTTC. Encoded protein: CASSLLTSGGADEQYF. Full variable domain (missing parts from reference TRBV5-1 and TRBJ2-7): KAGVTQTPRYLIKTRGQQVTLSCSPISGHRSVSWYQQTPGQGLQFLFEYFSETQRNKGNFPGRFSGRQFSNSRSEMNVSTLELGDSALYLCASSLLTSGGADEQYFGPGTRLTVT.

This chain joins TRBV19 and TRBJ2-3; 13 bases agree with TRBD2. Unmatched junction bases numbered 6, after V lost 2 bases and J lost 1 base. CDR3 length: 18 residues. CDR1 LNHDA and CDR2 SQIVND come from the germline V gene (reference sequence). In nucleotides, the CDR3 is TGTGCCAGTAGTATAACTAGCGGGGGGGCCAAGGGCACAGATACGCAGTATTTT. Its protein product is CASSITSGGAKGTDTQYF.

The chain carries TRBV21-1 and TRBJ1-2; the table's D gene call, TRBD1, was not cross checked with the DNA. TRBV21-1 is assigned pseudogene status. The CDR3 is made up of 14 amino acids. The CDR3 sequence is CASRGQGANYGYTF. CDR3 in DNA: TGTGCCAGCAGGGGACAGGGGGCAAACTATGGCTACACCTTC.

This clone came up a few times. The CDR3 spells CASSTGNYGYTF. In DNA, the CDR3 is TGTGCCAGCTCGACAGGAAACTATGGCTACACCTTC. This chain joins TRBV6-6 and TRBJ1-2; maybe TRBD1 (6 bases). Germline-derived CDR1 and CDR2 are MNHNY and SVGAGI (reference sequence). V gave up 8 bases and J gave up 2 bases, with 9 bases separating them. The CDR3 contains 12 residues.